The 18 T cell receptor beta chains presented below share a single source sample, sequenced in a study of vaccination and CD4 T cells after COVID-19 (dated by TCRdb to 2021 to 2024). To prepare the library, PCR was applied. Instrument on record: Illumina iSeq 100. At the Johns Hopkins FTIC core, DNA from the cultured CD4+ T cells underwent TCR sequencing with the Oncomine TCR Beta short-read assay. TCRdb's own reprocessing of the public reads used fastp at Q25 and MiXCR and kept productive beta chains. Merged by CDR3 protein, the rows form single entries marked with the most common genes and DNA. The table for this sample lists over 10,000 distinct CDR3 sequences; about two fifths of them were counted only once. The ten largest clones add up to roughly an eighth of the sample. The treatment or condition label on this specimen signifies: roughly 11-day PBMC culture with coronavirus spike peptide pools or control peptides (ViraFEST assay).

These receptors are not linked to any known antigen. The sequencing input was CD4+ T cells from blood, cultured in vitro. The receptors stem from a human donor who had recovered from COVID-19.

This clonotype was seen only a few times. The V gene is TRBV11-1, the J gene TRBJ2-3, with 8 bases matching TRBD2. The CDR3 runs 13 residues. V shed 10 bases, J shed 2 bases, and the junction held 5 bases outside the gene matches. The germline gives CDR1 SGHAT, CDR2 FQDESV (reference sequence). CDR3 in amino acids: CATQREYTDTQYF. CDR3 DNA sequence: TGTGCCACCCAGCGGGAGTACACAGATACGCAGTATTTT. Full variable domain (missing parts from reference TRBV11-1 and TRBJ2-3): EAEVAQSPRYKITEKSQAVAFWCDPISGHATLYWYRQILGQGPELLVQFQDESVVDDSQLPKDRFSAERLKGVDSTLKIQPAELGDSAMYLCATQREYTDTQYFGPGTRLTVL.

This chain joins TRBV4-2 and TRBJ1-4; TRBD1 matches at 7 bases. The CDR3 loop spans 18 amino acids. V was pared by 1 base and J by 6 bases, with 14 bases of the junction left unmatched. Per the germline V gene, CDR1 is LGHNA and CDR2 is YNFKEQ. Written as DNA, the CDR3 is TGTGCCAGCAGCCAAGTAACGCGACAGGGACCAATTGATGAAAAACTGTTTTTT. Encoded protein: CASSQVTRQGPIDEKLFF.

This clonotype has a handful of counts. The CDR3 here is CSVRQGTETQYF. The CDR3 DNA reads as TGCAGCGTACGACAGGGGACAGAGACCCAGTACTTC. This chain links TRBV29-1 with TRBJ2-5, with 8 bases identical to TRBD1. This CDR3 has 12 residues. V lost 6 bases to trimming and J lost 4 bases; unmatched junction nucleotides: 4. Germline lookup yields CDR1 SQVTM and CDR2 ANQGSEA.

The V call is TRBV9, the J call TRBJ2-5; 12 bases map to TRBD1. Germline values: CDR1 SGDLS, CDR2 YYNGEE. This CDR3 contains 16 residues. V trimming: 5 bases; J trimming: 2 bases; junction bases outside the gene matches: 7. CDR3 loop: CASSAGTGGRQETQYF. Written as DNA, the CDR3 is TGTGCCAGCAGTGCCGGGACAGGGGGCCGTCAAGAGACCCAGTACTTC.

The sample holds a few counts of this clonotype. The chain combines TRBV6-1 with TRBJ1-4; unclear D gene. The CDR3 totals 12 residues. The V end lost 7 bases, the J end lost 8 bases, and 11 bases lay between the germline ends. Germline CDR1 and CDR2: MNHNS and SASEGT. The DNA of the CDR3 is TGTGCCAGCACTCGGCCCCTAGAAAAACTGTTTTTT. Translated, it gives CASTRPLEKLFF.

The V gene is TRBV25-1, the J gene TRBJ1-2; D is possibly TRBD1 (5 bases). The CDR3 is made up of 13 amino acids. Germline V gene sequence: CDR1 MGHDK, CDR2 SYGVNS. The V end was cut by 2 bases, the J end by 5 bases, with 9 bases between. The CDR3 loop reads CASSEVGLYGYTF. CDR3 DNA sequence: TGTGCCAGCAGTGAAGTGGGACTTTATGGCTACACCTTC.

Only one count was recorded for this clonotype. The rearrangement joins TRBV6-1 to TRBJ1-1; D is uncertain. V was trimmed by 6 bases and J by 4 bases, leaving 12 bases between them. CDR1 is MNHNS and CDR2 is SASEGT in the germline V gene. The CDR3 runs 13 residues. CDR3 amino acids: CASSRQPGTEAFF. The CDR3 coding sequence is TGTGCCAGCAGCCGTCAACCGGGCACTGAAGCTTTCTTT.

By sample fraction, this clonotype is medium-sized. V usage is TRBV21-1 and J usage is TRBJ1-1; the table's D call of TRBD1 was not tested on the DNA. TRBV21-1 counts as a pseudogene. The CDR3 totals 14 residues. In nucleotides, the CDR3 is TGTGCCAGCAGCAAAGATGGGCAGGGGCCTGAAGCTTTCTTT. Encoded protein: CASSKDGQGPEAFF.

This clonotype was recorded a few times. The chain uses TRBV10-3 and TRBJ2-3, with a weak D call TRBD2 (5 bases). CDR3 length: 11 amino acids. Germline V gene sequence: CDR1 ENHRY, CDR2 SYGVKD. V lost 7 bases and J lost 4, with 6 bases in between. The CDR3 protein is CAIMRADTQYF. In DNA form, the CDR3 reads TGTGCCATCATGAGGGCAGATACGCAGTATTTT.

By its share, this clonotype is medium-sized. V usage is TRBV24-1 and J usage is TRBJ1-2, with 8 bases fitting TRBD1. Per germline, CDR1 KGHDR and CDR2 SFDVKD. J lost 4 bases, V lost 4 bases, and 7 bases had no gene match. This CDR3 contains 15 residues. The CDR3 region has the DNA TGTGCCACCAGTGACGAGACAGGGGACGGCTATGGCTACACCTTC. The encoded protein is CATSDETGDGYGYTF.

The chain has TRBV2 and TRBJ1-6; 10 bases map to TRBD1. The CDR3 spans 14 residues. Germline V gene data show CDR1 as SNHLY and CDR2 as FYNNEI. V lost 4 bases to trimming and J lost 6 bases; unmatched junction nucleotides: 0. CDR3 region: CASSGDRGNSPLHF. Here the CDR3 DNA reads TGTGCCAGCAGTGGGGACAGGGGTAATTCACCCCTCCACTTT.

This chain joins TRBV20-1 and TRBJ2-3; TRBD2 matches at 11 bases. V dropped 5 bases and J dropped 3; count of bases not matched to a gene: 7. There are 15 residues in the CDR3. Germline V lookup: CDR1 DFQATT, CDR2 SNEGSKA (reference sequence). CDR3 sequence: CSAGTPSGRTDTQYF. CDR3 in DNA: TGCAGTGCTGGTACCCCTAGCGGGAGGACAGATACGCAGTATTTT.

CDR3 DNA: TGTGCCAGCAGTTACTCGATCCCGCGGGCTACTAACTATGGCTACACCTTC. The encoded protein is CASSYSIPRATNYGYTF. The V gene is TRBV6-5, the J gene TRBJ1-2; D gene unclear. Germline CDR1 reads MNHEY; CDR2 reads SVGAGI. CDR3 length: 17 residues. V was trimmed by 0 bases and J by 0 bases, leaving 14 bases between them.

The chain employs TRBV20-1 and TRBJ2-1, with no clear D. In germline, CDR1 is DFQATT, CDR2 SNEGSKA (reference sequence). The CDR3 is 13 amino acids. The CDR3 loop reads CSASLGSYNEQFF. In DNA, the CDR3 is TGCAGCGCTTCTCTAGGCTCCTACAATGAGCAGTTCTTC.

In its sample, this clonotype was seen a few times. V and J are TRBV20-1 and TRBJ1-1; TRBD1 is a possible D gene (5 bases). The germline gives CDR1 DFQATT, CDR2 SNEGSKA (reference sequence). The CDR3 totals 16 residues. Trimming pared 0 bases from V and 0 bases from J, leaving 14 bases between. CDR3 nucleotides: TGCAGTGCTAGAGATCGCGGGACCTTCATGAACACTGAAGCTTTCTTT. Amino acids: CSARDRGTFMNTEAFF.

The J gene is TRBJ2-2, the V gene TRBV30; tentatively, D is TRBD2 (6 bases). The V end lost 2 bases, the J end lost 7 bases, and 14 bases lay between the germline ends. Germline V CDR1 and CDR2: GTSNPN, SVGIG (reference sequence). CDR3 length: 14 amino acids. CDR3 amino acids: CAWSSYGGIGELFF. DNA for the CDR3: TGTGCCTGGAGTTCCTACGGGGGTATCGGGGAGCTGTTTTTT.

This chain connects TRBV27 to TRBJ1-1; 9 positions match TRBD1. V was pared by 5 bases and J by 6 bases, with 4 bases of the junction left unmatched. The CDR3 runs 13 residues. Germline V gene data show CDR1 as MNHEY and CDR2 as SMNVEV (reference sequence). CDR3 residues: CASSPDRGPEAFF. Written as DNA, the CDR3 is TGTGCCAGCAGTCCGGACAGGGGCCCTGAAGCTTTCTTT.

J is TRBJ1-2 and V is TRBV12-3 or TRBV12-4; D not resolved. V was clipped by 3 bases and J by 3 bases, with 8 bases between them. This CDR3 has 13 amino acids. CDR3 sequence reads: CASSFNFDYGYTF. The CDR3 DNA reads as TGTGCCAGCAGTTTCAACTTCGACTATGGCTACACCTTC.